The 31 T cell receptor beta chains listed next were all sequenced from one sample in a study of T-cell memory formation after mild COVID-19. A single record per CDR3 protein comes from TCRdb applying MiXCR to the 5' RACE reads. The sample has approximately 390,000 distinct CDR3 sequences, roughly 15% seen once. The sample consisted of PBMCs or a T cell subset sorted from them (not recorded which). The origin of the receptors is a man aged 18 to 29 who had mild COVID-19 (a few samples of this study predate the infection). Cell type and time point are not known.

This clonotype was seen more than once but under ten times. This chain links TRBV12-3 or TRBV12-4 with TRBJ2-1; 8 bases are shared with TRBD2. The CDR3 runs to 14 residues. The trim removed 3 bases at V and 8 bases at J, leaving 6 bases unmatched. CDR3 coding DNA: TGTGCCAGCAGTTTGCGCGGGGGGTGGGATGAGCAGTTCTTC. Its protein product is CASSLRGGWDEQFF.

CDR3 residues: CASSLDTGVYTGELFF. The CDR3 nucleotides read TGTGCCAGCAGTTTGGACACAGGGGTCTACACCGGGGAGCTGTTTTTT. The chain uses TRBV12-3 or TRBV12-4 and TRBJ2-2; 7 nucleotides line up with TRBD1. There are 16 residues in the CDR3. V lost 3 bases, J lost 3 bases, and 7 bases stayed unmatched.

The CDR3 region is CASSQDLGSSYGYTF. The CDR3 nucleotides read TGCGCCAGCAGCCAAGATTTGGGGTCTTCCTATGGCTACACCTTC. The V and J genes are TRBV4-1 and TRBJ1-2; D is unresolved. CDR1 MGHRA and CDR2 YSYEKL come from the germline V gene. This CDR3 has 15 amino acids. The V and J ends lost 0 bases and 4 bases respectively, with 12 bases between them.

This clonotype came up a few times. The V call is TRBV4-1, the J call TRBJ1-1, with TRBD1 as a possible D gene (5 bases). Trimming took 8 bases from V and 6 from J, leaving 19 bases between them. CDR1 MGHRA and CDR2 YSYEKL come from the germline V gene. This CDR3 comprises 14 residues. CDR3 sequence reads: CASGLPGGQAEAFF. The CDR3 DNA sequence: TGCGCCAGCGGGCTGCCCGGGGGTCAAGCTGAAGCTTTCTTT.

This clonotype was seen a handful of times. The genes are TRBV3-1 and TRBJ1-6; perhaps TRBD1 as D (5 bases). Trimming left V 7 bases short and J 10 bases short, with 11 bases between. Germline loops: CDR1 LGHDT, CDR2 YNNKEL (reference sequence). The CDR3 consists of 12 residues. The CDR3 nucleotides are TGTGCCAGCACCCGACAGAGCTCACCCCTCCACTTT. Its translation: CASTRQSSPLHF.

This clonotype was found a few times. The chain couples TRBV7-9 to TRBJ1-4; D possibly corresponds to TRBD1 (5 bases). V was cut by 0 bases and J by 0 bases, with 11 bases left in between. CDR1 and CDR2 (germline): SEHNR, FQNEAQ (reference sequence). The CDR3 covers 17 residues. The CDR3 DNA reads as TGTGCCAGCAGCTTAGCGAGAGGGACCACAACTAATGAAAAACTGTTTTTT. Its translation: CASSLARGTTTNEKLFF.

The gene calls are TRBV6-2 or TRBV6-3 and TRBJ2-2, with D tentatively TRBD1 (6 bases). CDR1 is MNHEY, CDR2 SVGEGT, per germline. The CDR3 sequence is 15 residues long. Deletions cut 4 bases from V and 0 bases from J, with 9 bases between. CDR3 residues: CASSSGTTNTGELFF. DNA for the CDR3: TGTGCCAGCAGTTCCGGGACAACGAACACCGGGGAGCTGTTTTTT.

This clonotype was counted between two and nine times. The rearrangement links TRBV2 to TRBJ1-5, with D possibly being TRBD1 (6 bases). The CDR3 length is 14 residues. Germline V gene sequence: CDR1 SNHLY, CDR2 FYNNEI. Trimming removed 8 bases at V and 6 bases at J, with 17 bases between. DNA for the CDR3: TGTGCCAGCTCAAGTGAGGGGGAGGTTCAGCCCCAGCATTTT. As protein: CASSSEGEVQPQHF.

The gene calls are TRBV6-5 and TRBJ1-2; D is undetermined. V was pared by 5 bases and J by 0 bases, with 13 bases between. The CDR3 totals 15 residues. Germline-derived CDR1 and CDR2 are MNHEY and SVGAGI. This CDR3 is CASSPYGVSNYGYTF. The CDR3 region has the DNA TGTGCCAGCAGTCCTTATGGGGTCTCTAACTATGGCTACACCTTC.

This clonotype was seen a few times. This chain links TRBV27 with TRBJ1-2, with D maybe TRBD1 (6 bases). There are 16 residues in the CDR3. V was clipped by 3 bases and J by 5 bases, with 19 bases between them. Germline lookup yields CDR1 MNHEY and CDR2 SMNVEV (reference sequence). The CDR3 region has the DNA TGTGCCAGCAGTTTCTCAAAACCGGGGGGCGCGTATGGCTACACCTTC. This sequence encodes CASSFSKPGGAYGYTF.

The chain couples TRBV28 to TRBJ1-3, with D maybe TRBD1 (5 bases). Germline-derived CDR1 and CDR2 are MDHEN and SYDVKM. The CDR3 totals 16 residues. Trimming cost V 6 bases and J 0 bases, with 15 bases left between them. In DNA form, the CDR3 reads TGTGCCAGCAGGACCTCCGGGGGAGGCTCTGGAAACACCATATATTTT. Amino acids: CASRTSGGGSGNTIYF.

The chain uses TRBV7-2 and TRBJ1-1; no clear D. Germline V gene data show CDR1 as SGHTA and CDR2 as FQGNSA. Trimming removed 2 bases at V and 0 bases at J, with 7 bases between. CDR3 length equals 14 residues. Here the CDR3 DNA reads TGTGCCAGCAGCTTATACAACATGAACACTGAAGCTTTCTTT. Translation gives CASSLYNMNTEAFF.

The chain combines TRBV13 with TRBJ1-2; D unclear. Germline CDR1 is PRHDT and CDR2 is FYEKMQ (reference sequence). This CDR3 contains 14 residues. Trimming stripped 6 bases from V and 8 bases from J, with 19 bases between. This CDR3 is CASRSFGESSGYTF. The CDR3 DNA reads TGTGCCAGCAGGTCTTTCGGGGAATCAAGCGGCTACACCTTC.

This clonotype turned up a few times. CDR3 in amino acids: CASSLREGADGYTF. CDR3 sequence (DNA): TGTGCCAGCAGCTTACGTGAGGGCGCGGATGGCTACACCTTC. V gene TRBV7-9 combines with J gene TRBJ1-2; the D is unclear. CDR1 is SEHNR and CDR2 is FQNEAQ in the germline V gene (reference sequence). Trimming cost V 2 bases and J 6 bases, with 13 bases left between them. This CDR3 contains 14 residues.

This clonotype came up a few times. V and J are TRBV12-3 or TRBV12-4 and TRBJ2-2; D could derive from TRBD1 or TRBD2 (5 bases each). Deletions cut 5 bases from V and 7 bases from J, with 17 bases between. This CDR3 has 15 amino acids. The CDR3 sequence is CASSGIGTGRGELFF. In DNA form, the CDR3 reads TGTGCCAGCAGTGGAATCGGGACCGGCCGCGGGGAGCTGTTTTTT.

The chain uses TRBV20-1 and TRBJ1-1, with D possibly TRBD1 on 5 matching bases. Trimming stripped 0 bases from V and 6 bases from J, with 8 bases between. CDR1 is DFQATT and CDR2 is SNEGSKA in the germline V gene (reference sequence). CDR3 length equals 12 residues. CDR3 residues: CSARDGTAEAFF. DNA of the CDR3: TGCAGTGCTAGAGATGGGACGGCTGAAGCTTTCTTT.

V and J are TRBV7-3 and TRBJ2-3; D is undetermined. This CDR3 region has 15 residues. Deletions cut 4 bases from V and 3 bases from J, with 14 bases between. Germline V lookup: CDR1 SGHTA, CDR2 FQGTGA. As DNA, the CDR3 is TGTGCCAGCAGCTCCGGGTCCCATCTAACAGATACGCAGTATTTT. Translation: CASSSGSHLTDTQYF.

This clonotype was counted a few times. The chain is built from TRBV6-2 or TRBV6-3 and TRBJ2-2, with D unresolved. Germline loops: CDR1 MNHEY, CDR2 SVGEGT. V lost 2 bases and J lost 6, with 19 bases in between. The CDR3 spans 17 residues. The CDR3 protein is CASSYPPGLLLAGELFF. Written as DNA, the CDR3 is TGTGCCAGCAGTTACCCGCCAGGCCTGCTCCTGGCCGGGGAGCTGTTTTTT.

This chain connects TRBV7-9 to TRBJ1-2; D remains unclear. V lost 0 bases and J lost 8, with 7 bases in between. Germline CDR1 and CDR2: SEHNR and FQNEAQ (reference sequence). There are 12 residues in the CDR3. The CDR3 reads CASSLAIAGYTF. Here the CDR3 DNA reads TGTGCCAGCAGCTTAGCGATTGCCGGCTACACCTTC.

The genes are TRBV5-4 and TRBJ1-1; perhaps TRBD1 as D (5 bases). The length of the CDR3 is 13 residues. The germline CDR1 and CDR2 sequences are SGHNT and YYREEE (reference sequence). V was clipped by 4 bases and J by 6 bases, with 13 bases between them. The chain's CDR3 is CASSVGANPEAFF. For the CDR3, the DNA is TGTGCCAGCAGCGTAGGGGCAAACCCTGAAGCTTTCTTT. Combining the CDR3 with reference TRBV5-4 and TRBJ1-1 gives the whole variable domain ETGVTQSPTHLIKTRGQQVTLRCSSQSGHNTVSWYQQALGQGPQFIFQYYREEENGRGNFPPRFSGLQFPNYSSELNVNALELDDSALYLCASSVGANPEAFFGQGTRLTVV.

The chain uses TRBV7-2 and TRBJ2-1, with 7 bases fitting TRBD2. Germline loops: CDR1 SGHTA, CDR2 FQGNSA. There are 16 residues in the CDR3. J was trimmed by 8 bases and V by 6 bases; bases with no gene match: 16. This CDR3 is CASSSPPRTRLHEQFF. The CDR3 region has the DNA TGTGCCAGCAGTTCACCTCCACGGACTAGGCTCCATGAGCAGTTCTTC.

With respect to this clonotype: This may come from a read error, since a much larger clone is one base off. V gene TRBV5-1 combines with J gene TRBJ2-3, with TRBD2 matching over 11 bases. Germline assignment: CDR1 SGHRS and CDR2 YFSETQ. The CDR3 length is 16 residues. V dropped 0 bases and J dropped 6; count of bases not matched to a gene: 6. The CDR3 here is CASSLDLAGGSDTQYF. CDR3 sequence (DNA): TGCGCCAGCAGCTTGGATCTAGCGGGGGGATCGGATACGCAGTATTTT.

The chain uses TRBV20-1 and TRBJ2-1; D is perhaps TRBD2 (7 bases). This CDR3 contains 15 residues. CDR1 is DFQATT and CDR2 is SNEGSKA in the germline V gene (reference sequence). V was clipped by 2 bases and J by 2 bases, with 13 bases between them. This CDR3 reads CSARTGGPTYNEQFF. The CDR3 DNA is TGCAGTGCTAGAACGGGGGGCCCAACCTACAATGAGCAGTTCTTC.

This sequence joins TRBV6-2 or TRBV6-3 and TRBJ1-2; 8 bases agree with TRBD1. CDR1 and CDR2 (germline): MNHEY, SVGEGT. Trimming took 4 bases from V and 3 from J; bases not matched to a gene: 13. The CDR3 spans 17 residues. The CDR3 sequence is CASSSDRGRRLDYGYTF. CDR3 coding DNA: TGTGCCAGCAGTTCCGACAGGGGTAGAAGGCTGGACTATGGCTACACCTTC.

The CDR3 spells CASSHPRTGAGNTEAFF. In DNA form, the CDR3 reads TGTGCCAGCAGCCACCCACGGACAGGGGCGGGGAACACTGAAGCTTTCTTT. This chain uses TRBV7-8 with TRBJ1-1; 9 nucleotides agree with TRBD1. J was trimmed by 1 base and V by 5 bases; bases with no gene match: 11. CDR3 length: 17 amino acids. Germline V gives CDR1 SGHVS, CDR2 FQNEAQ.

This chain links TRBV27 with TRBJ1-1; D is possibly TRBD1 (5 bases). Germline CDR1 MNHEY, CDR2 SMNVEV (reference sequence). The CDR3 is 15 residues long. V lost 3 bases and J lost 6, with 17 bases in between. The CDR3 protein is CASSFGGDGSAEAFF. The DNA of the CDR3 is TGTGCCAGCAGTTTCGGGGGGGATGGTTCAGCTGAAGCTTTCTTT.

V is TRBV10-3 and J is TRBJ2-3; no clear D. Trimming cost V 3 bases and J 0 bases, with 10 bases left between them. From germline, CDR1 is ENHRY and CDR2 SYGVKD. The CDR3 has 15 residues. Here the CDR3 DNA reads TGTGCCATCAGTGATAAACCGACAAGCACAGATACGCAGTATTTT. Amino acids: CAISDKPTSTDTQYF.

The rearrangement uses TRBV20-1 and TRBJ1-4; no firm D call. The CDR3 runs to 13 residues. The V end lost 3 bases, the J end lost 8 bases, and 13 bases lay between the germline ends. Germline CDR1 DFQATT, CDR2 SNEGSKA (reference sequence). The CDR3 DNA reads TGCAGTGCTAGGGCCTTAAGTGGGGAAAAACTGTTTTTT. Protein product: CSARALSGEKLFF.

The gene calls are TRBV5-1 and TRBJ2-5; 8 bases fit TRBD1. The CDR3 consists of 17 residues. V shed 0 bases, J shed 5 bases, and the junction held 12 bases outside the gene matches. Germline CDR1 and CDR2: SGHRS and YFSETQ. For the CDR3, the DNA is TGCGCCAGCAGCTTGGCCTCGGCAGGGGGCGCGGTGGAGACCCAGTACTTC. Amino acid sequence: CASSLASAGGAVETQYF.

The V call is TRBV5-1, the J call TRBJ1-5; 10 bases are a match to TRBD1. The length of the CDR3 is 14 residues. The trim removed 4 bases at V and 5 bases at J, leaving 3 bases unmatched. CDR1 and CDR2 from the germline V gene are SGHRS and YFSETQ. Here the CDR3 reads CASSAGTGDQPQHF. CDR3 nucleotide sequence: TGCGCCAGCAGCGCCGGGACAGGGGATCAGCCCCAGCATTTT.

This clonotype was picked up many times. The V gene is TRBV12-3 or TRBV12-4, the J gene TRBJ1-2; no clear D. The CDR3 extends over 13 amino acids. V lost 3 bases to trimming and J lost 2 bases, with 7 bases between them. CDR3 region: CASSLSANYGYTF. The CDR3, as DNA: TGTGCCAGCAGTTTGTCAGCCAACTATGGCTACACCTTC.